Below are 22 T cell receptor beta chains sequenced from a single sample in a study of shared clonotypes between healthy human individuals. Produced via immunoSEQ multiplex PCR; TCRdb's table is partial and in-frame only. The repertoire consists of fewer than 500,000 clones, with roughly 79% occurring once and the leading ten covering around 13%. Input material: PBMCs. The receptors were sampled from a woman between 40 and 50 years old in good health. Some clones in this sample may be carry-over from other donors' samples.

V usage is TRBV6-5 and J usage is TRBJ2-5, with TRBD1 matching over 7 bases. The J call may be mistaken, given a closer DNA end match to TRBJ2-7. The CDR3 runs 14 residues. Germline values: CDR1 MNHEY, CDR2 SVGAGI. CDR3 DNA: TGTGCCAGCACCAACGGAGACAGGGTGTCCGAGCAGTACTTC. This codes for CASTNGDRVSEQYF.

The chain uses TRBV6-5 and TRBJ1-1; perhaps TRBD1 as D (5 bases). The CDR3 runs 16 residues. With 2 bases removed from V and 0 bases from J, the gap between germline ends came to 13 bases. Germline V gene data show CDR1 as MNHEY and CDR2 as SVGAGI. CDR3 DNA: TGTGCCAGCAGTTACCTGGGGGGAGGAATGAACACTGAAGCTTTCTTT. It encodes CASSYLGGGMNTEAFF.

This clone turned up a few times. This sequence joins TRBV11-1 and TRBJ2-5, with 10 nucleotides matching TRBD2. Germline values: CDR1 SGHAT, CDR2 FQDESV (reference sequence). The CDR3 is 15 amino acids. V lost 5 bases, J lost 5 bases, and 8 bases stayed unmatched. The CDR3 DNA follows: TGTGCCAGCAGCGCCACTAGCGGGACGTTTGAGACCCAGTACTTC. It translates to CASSATSGTFETQYF.

The chain joins TRBV18 to TRBJ2-4, with 8 bases that match TRBD1. Trimming at V came to 2 bases and at J to 4 bases, leaving 7 bases not matched to a gene. This CDR3 is built from 16 residues. The germline V gene has CDR1 KGHSH and CDR2 LQKENI. The CDR3 spells CASSPAGGLTKNIQYF. CDR3 DNA: TGTGCCAGCTCACCAGCAGGGGGCCTAACGAAAAACATTCAGTACTTC.

The chain has TRBV2 and TRBJ2-7; D is unresolved. CDR1 is SNHLY and CDR2 is FYNNEI in the germline V gene. The CDR3 consists of 13 residues. Trimming cost V 6 bases and J 3 bases, with 12 bases left between them. The CDR3 protein is CASRIRTVYEQYF. CDR3 nucleotides: TGTGCCAGCAGGATACGGACGGTCTACGAGCAGTACTTC.

The gene calls are TRBV15 and TRBJ1-1; D not resolved. The CDR3 length is 16 residues. Trimming pared 0 bases from V and 2 bases from J, leaving 13 bases between. Germline loops: CDR1 LNHNV, CDR2 YYDKDF (reference sequence). CDR3 DNA: TGTGCCACCAGCAGAGATATGGCAGGAGGTAACACTGAAGCTTTCTTT. It specifies CATSRDMAGGNTEAFF.

The rearrangement joins TRBV6-1 to TRBJ2-2; D may be TRBD1 (5 bases). V was shortened by 7 bases and J by 3 bases, with 9 bases between the two germline ends. CDR1 and CDR2 from the germline V gene are MNHNS and SASEGT. The CDR3 contains 13 residues. This chain's CDR3 is CASNQGDTGELFF. The CDR3 DNA follows: TGTGCCAGCAACCAGGGTGACACCGGGGAGCTGTTTTTT.

The chain recombines TRBV7-6 with TRBJ2-1, with a tentative D call TRBD1 (5 bases). Germline V gene sequence: CDR1 SGHVS, CDR2 FNYEAQ. Trimming stripped 0 bases from V and 5 bases from J, with 8 bases between. The CDR3 runs to 14 residues. This CDR3 is CASSLAAGHNEQFF. In nucleotides, the CDR3 is TGTGCCAGCAGCTTAGCGGCAGGGCACAATGAGCAGTTCTTC. Filled out from reference TRBV7-6 and TRBJ2-1, the complete variable domain reads GAGVSQSPRYKVTKRGQDVALRCDPISGHVSLYWYRQALGQGPEFLTYFNYEAQQDKSGLPNDRFSAERPEGSISTLTIQRTEQRDSAMYRCASSLAAGHNEQFFGPGTRLTVL.

The chain links TRBV15 to TRBJ2-1, with D tentatively TRBD2 (6 bases). Deletions cut 3 bases from V and 4 bases from J, with 10 bases between. This CDR3 is 14 amino acids long. CDR1 and CDR2 from the germline V gene are LNHNV and YYDKDF (reference sequence). As DNA, the CDR3 is TGTGCCACCAGCAGTCGTCGGGAGTACAATGAGCAGTTCTTC. As protein: CATSSRREYNEQFF.

The chain is built from TRBV30 and TRBJ1-1, with a weak D call TRBD1 (5 bases). In germline, CDR1 is GTSNPN, CDR2 SVGIG (reference sequence). CDR3 size: 13 residues. The germline V and J ends were trimmed by 3 bases and 5 bases, with 13 bases remaining between them. CDR3 sequence (DNA): TGTGCCTGGAGATTGGGGGGAGTAACTGAAGCTTTCTTT. This encodes CAWRLGGVTEAFF.

This sequence joins TRBV10-3 and TRBJ1-3; D might be TRBD1 (5 bases). CDR3 size: 13 residues. The V gene lost 10 bases and the J gene lost 1 base, with 11 bases spanning the gap. The germline gives CDR1 ENHRY, CDR2 SYGVKD. Here the CDR3 reads CATHGGSGNTIYF. CDR3 nucleotide sequence: TGTGCCACCCACGGGGGTTCTGGAAACACCATATATTTT.

This chain uses TRBV7-2 with TRBJ2-7; 9 bases are a match to TRBD2. Per the germline V gene, CDR1 is SGHTA and CDR2 is FQGNSA. This CDR3 has 19 residues. Trimming took 5 bases from V and 4 from J; bases not matched to a gene: 21. In DNA, the CDR3 is TGTGCCAGCAGCATAAGGGGGGGCGGCTTAGCGGGAGTCTTTTACGAGCAGTACTTC. Its translation: CASSIRGGGLAGVFYEQYF. The whole variable domain, filled in from reference TRBV7-2 and TRBJ2-7, reads GAGVSQSPSNKVTEKGKDVELRCDPISGHTALYWYRQSLGQGLEFLIYFQGNSAPDKSGLPSDRFSAERTGGSVSTLTIQRTQQEDSAVYLCASSIRGGGLAGVFYEQYFGPGTRLTVT.

This sequence joins TRBV27 and TRBJ2-2; no clear D. V lost 2 bases to trimming and J lost 0 bases, with 4 bases between them. Germline CDR1 is MNHEY and CDR2 is SMNVEV (reference sequence). The CDR3 sequence is 14 residues long. The CDR3 DNA reads as TGTGCCAGCAGTTTAGACCCGAACACCGGGGAGCTGTTTTTT. Residues: CASSLDPNTGELFF.

The CDR3 bases are TGTGCCAGCAGCCCGGGCCCTGGTCAGGGGGAGACCCAGTACTTC. Amino acids: CASSPGPGQGETQYF. V gene TRBV4-2 combines with J gene TRBJ2-5; maybe TRBD1 (6 bases). Looked up from germline, CDR1 is LGHNA and CDR2 is YNFKEQ. V was pared by 4 bases and J by 5 bases, with 17 bases between. The CDR3 has 15 residues.

The CDR3 sequence: CASSLAPQGRPYGYTF. The CDR3 bases are TGTGCCAGCAGCTTAGCGCCGCAGGGAAGACCTTATGGCTACACCTTC. The rearrangement joins TRBV7-9 to TRBJ1-2, with D perhaps TRBD1 (5 bases). The V end lost 0 bases, the J end lost 5 bases, and 16 bases lay between the germline ends. The CDR3 is 16 residues long. The germline V gene has CDR1 SEHNR and CDR2 FQNEAQ (reference sequence).

This chain uses TRBV29-1 with TRBJ2-7, with TRBD1 identical over 8 bases. Per germline, CDR1 SQVTM and CDR2 ANQGSEA. CDR3 length: 17 residues. Trimming at V came to 3 bases and at J to 1 base, leaving 14 bases not matched to a gene. In DNA form, the CDR3 reads TGCAGCGTTGACGGGGCACCTCAGGGGGCTGGTTCCTACGAGCAGTACTTC. It yields the protein CSVDGAPQGAGSYEQYF.

For this clone: Other DNA sequences in this specimen translate into the identical CDR3. The rearrangement joins TRBV4-1 to TRBJ2-7; 14 positions match TRBD2. Germline V CDR1 and CDR2: MGHRA, YSYEKL. The CDR3 sequence is 15 residues long. V was clipped by 1 base and J by 4 bases; unmatched bases: 0. CDR3 DNA: TGCGCCAGCAGCCAAGGACTAGCGGGAGGGTACGAGCAGTACTTC. It translates to CASSQGLAGGYEQYF.

In regard to this clone: This clone may be a read error of a much larger clone one base away. This sequence joins TRBV9 and TRBJ2-6; D not resolved. CDR3 size: 13 residues. Trimming pared 5 bases from V and 0 bases from J, leaving 3 bases between. Germline V gene data show CDR1 as SGDLS and CDR2 as YYNGEE. The CDR3 is CASSPSGANVLTF. CDR3 DNA sequence: TGTGCCAGCAGTCCCTCTGGGGCCAACGTCCTGACTTTC.

The chain recombines TRBV10-3 with TRBJ2-7; D is possibly TRBD1 or TRBD2 (5 bases each). The germline V gene has CDR1 ENHRY and CDR2 SYGVKD. V lost 0 bases to trimming and J lost 2 bases, with 17 bases between them. The CDR3 totals 17 residues. CDR3 sequence (DNA): TGTGCCATCAGTGAGTCGAGGGGAGCCGGGCATGCCTACGAGCAGTACTTC. This codes for CAISESRGAGHAYEQYF.

This clone appeared a single time. The V call is TRBV15, the J call TRBJ2-5, with 8 bases that match TRBD2. The CDR3 runs 14 residues. Germline V gene lookup returns CDR1 LNHNV and CDR2 YYDKDF (reference sequence). Trimming took 4 bases from V and 4 from J; bases not matched to a gene: 5. The CDR3 sequence: CATSKNSGGETQYF. Here the CDR3 DNA reads TGTGCCACCAGCAAAAACAGCGGGGGAGAGACCCAGTACTTC.

For the CDR3, the DNA is TGCGCCAGCAGCTTCCAACCTCCGGGCAGGGGAAGGGGTGAGCAGTTCTTC. It codes for CASSFQPPGRGRGEQFF. The chain joins TRBV5-1 to TRBJ2-1; tentatively, D is TRBD1 (6 bases). The germline gives CDR1 SGHRS, CDR2 YFSETQ. Trimming cost V 2 bases and J 9 bases, with 24 bases left between them. The CDR3 spans 17 residues.

This chain links TRBV18 with TRBJ2-1, with TRBD1 matching 11 bases. V lost 2 bases, J lost 9 bases, and 6 bases stayed unmatched. This CDR3 is built from 15 residues. Germline V CDR1 and CDR2: KGHSH, LQKENI. In DNA, the CDR3 is TGTGCCAGCTCACCAGGGACAGGGGGTACAGGTGAGCAGTTCTTC. It encodes CASSPGTGGTGEQFF.